The entry below gives a single T cell receptor beta chain sequence along with its context. In Cohort 3, a recovered donor had either two negative PCRs, clearance, or symptom resolution. The table came from immunoSEQ multiplex PCR; TCRdb's copy has only in-frame clones and leaves some out. This table has approximately 130,000 clones, around 83% appearing once. The data stem from a study of blood T cell repertoires in COVID-19. Looking at the study overall: Sites across the United States, Italy and Spain contributed samples from acute and convalescent COVID-19.

The CDR3 runs to 13 residues. Trimming shortened V by 2 bases and J by 4 bases, and 6 bases separated the two germline ends. Per germline, CDR1 MDHEN and CDR2 SYDVKM. Sequenced input: PBMCs or T cells enriched from blood (not recorded which). The TCR originated in a man aged 30 to 45 who had recovered from COVID-19. This chain joins TRBV28 and TRBJ1-5; D remains ambiguous. CDR3: CASSLGWNQPQHF. The CDR3 region has the DNA TGTGCCAGCAGTTTAGGCTGGAATCAGCCCCAGCATTTT.